Listed below are T cell receptor beta chains from one sample, sequenced in a study of OX40 agonist ivuxolimab in advanced cancers. The assay was immunoSEQ multiplex PCR, and TCRdb's table has in-frame clones only and misses some. The table has 55,000 to 70,000 clones, about 85% seen once. The sequenced sample was CD4+ or CD8+ T cells sorted from blood, obtained in a trial of the OX40 agonist ivuxolimab. The receptor set was obtained from an adult with an advanced solid tumor such as melanoma, head and neck, liver or kidney cancer. Both conserved end residues are part of each CDR3. Fields, in order: J gene, D gene, V gene, clone size, CDR3 DNA, CDR3 protein. D genes are given only for firm matches. The size field is filled for only some rows; it gives once, few, many or a size class.

>TRBJ1-2|.|TRBV20-1|.
TGCAGTGCTCGAGTAAACTATGGCTACACCTTC
CSARVNYGYTF
>TRBJ1-5|.|TRBV18|.
TGTGCCAGCTCACCGGGGGGCGGCAATCAGCCCCAGCATTTT
CASSPGGGNQPQHF
>TRBJ1-1|TRBD1|TRBV18|.
TGTGCCAGCTCACCACTCTCCAGGGGGGCACGCACTGAAGCTTTCTTT
CASSPLSRGARTEAFF
>TRBJ1-5|TRBD1|TRBV4-2|.
TGTGCCAGCAGCCAAGATAGGACAGGGTTAATGGCTCGTCAGCCCCAGCATTTT
CASSQDRTGLMARQPQHF
>TRBJ2-3|.|TRBV10-3|.
TGTGCCATCAGTGCGGGGACTCTTAGCACAGATACGCAGTATTTT
CAISAGTLSTDTQYF
>TRBJ1-2|TRBD1|TRBV9|.
TGTGCCAGCAGCGTCGGACAGGGGGTAAGGTATGGCTACACCTTC
CASSVGQGVRYGYTF
>TRBJ1-2|.|TRBV6-1|.
TGTGCCAGCAGTGTTAACGAAGCTAACTATGGCTACACCTTC
CASSVNEANYGYTF
>TRBJ2-1|.|TRBV7-9|.
TGTGCCAGCAGCTCCCAGTATGAGGGGCGGAACAATGAGCAGTTCTTC
CASSSQYEGRNNEQFF
>TRBJ2-7|.|TRBV6-1|.
TGTGCCAGCAGTCGGGTCTCCTACGAGCAGTACTTC
CASSRVSYEQYF
>TRBJ1-1|.|TRBV2|once
TGTGCCAGCAGTTTCGACAGGTTCCCGAACACTGAAGCTTTCTTT
CASSFDRFPNTEAFF
>TRBJ1-2|.|TRBV18|.
TGTGCCAGCTCACCACGGGGGGAAAACTATGGCTACACCTTC
CASSPRGENYGYTF
>TRBJ2-6|.|TRBV27|.
TGTGCCAGCAGTCCCAACCTTCGACGGGACTCTGGGGCCAACGTCCTGACTTTC
CASSPNLRRDSGANVLTF
>TRBJ1-6|TRBD1|TRBV6-1|once
TGTGCCATTTCGACAGGGATCTATAATTCACCCCTCCACTTT
CAISTGIYNSPLHF
>TRBJ1-1|.|TRBV7-9|.
TGTGCCAGCAGCTTGGGACATGCCTACCTCACTGAAGCTTTCTTT
CASSLGHAYLTEAFF
>TRBJ1-1|.|TRBV7-3|.
TGTGCCAGCAGCTCCGGGCCCAACACTGAAGCTTTCTTT
CASSSGPNTEAFF
>TRBJ1-6|TRBD1|TRBV6-1|.
TGTGCCAGCAAAGATGGGACAGGGGGTTCACCCCTCCACTTT
CASKDGTGGSPLHF
>TRBJ1-6|TRBD1|TRBV5-1|.
TGCGCCAGCAGCTTCGGACAGGTCACGCTAAATTCACCCCTCCACTTT
CASSFGQVTLNSPLHF
>TRBJ2-4|TRBD1|TRBV14|.
TGTGCCAGCAGCCAAACAACATTGGGGACAGGGGCGACTCAACTAGCCAAAAACATTCAGTACTTC
CASSQTTLGTGATQLAKNIQYF
>TRBJ2-2|.|TRBV14|.
TGTGCCAGCAGCCCGCCGGGCGGGAACACCGGGGAGCTGTTTTTT
CASSPPGGNTGELFF
>TRBJ1-2|.|TRBV19|.
TGTGCCAGTAGTATGCAATCGCCAGGTACGCTTGGCGGCTATGGCTACACCTTC
CASSMQSPGTLGGYGYTF
>TRBJ2-1|.|TRBV6-1|once
TGTGCCAGCAGTCCAGGGGGGGGCTCCTACAATGAGCAGTTCTTC
CASSPGGGSYNEQFF